This T cell receptor (beta chain) originates from a study of T cells in Graves' hyperthyroidism and ophthalmopathy. Whole-study results and caveats: Ophthalmopathy was identified by the model a median around 6 months ahead of onset.

This clonotype was detected ten times or more. No antigen is known for it. V lost 5 bases, J lost 5 bases, and 13 bases lay in between. This CDR3 contains 13 residues. CDR1 is SEHNR and CDR2 is FQNEAQ in the germline V gene (reference sequence). RNA transcripts provided the source from which TCR beta CDR3 regions were amplified. With the HTBI primer set, the TCR CDR3 went through a first round of RT-PCR. TCRdb analysed the multiplex PCR reads with MiXCR anew, one entry per CDR3 protein. This sample carries around 580,000 distinct CDR3 sequences, over 15% of them seen once, and the ten largest clones take under 20%.

The TCR originated in a young woman with Graves' hyperthyroidism. Sequenced sample: blood. The rearrangement links TRBV7-9 to TRBJ2-7; TRBD2 might be the D (6 bases). This chain's CDR3 is CASSLSGADEQYF. The CDR3 DNA reads as TGTGCCAGCAGCCTATCGGGAGCAGACGAGCAGTACTTC.